Below, 10 T cell receptor beta chains from the same sample are listed, as sequenced in a study of siplizumab effects on memory and regulatory T cells (dated by TCRdb to between 2018 and 2021). The library relied on the immunoSEQ multiplex PCR assay. This is the immuneACCESS table as TCRdb keeps it, with only in-frame sequences that have V and J called. A part of the clones is gone; compared with another copy, unresolved V genes explain less than half, and the rest is unexplained. Here the sample has 57,000 or so clones; approximately 95% occur a single time. The ten most abundant clones make up less than 40% of the sample. The specimen was CD8+ T cells sorted from blood. The receptors were gathered from a human donor in good health.

The V call is TRBV7-9, the J call TRBJ2-5; 14 positions match TRBD2. V gave up 5 bases and J gave up 7 bases; unmatched junction bases: 15. CDR3 size: 18 residues. Per germline, CDR1 SEHNR and CDR2 FQNEAQ (reference sequence). DNA of the CDR3: TGTGCCAGCAGCAACCAGCCGGGACTAGCGGGAGAGTGGGGGACCCAGTACTTC. Encoded protein: CASSNQPGLAGEWGTQYF.

This clone was recorded only once. The chain carries TRBV9 and TRBJ2-6, with a possible D match to TRBD2 (6 bases). Germline assignment: CDR1 SGDLS and CDR2 YYNGEE. V was trimmed by 4 bases and J by 0 bases, leaving 11 bases between them. This CDR3 is 16 amino acids long. The CDR3 sequence: CASSSGGPSGANVLTF. The CDR3 nucleotides are TGTGCCAGCAGCTCAGGAGGGCCCTCTGGGGCCAACGTCCTGACTTTC. The whole variable domain, filled in from reference TRBV9 and TRBJ2-6, reads DSGVTQTPKHLITATGQRVTLRCSPRSGDLSVYWYQQSLDQGLQFLIQYYNGEERAKGNILERFSAQQFPDLHSELNLSSLELGDSALYFCASSSGGPSGANVLTFGAGSRLTVL.

The V and J genes are TRBV4-1 and TRBJ1-2, with 11 bases that match TRBD1. The germline gives CDR1 MGHRA, CDR2 YSYEKL. Trimming at V came to 3 bases and at J to 11 bases, leaving 11 bases not matched to a gene. The CDR3 has 15 amino acids. This chain's CDR3 is CASSHYSGQGGIYTF. CDR3 nucleotides: TGCGCCAGCAGCCACTACTCGGGACAGGGGGGGATATACACCTTC.

This chain joins TRBV29-1 and TRBJ2-2; TRBD1 matches at 8 bases. Germline V gives CDR1 SQVTM, CDR2 ANQGSEA. The CDR3 totals 14 residues. V was pared by 6 bases and J by 1 base, with 4 bases of the junction left unmatched. CDR3 bases: TGCAGCGTCGCAGGGACAGGGAACACCGGGGAGCTGTTTTTT. It specifies CSVAGTGNTGELFF.

The rearrangement links TRBV19 to TRBJ2-2; 13 bases map to TRBD2. The CDR3 runs 18 residues. With 0 bases clipped from V and 8 bases from J, the junction kept 9 bases outside the gene matches. The germline V gene encodes CDR1 LNHDA and CDR2 SQIVND (reference sequence). CDR3 DNA: TGTGCCAGTAGTATAGACCCACTAGCGGGAGGGCCGTCGGGGGAGCTGTTTTTT. It yields the protein CASSIDPLAGGPSGELFF.

The V gene is TRBV28, the J gene TRBJ2-2; TRBD1 matches 8 bases. Trimming cost V 5 bases and J 6 bases; bases outside gene matches: 5. Per germline, CDR1 MDHEN and CDR2 SYDVKM. This CDR3 has 14 amino acids. The CDR3 DNA reads as TGTGCCAGCAGTAAGGACAGGGACCCCGGGGAGCTGTTTTTT. Translating it yields CASSKDRDPGELFF.

The genes are TRBV19 and TRBJ2-1, with D possibly called TRBD1 or TRBD2 (5 bases each). Germline loops: CDR1 LNHDA, CDR2 SQIVND (reference sequence). This CDR3 region has 13 residues. Trimming shortened V by 2 bases and J by 7 bases, and 9 bases separated the two germline ends. CDR3 region: CASSIWDQNEQFF. The CDR3 nucleotides are TGTGCCAGTAGTATATGGGACCAAAATGAGCAGTTCTTC.

This clone occurred once. The chain links TRBV19 to TRBJ2-3; TRBD1 agrees at 8 bases. V gave up 5 bases and J gave up 0 bases; unmatched junction bases: 7. This CDR3 is 16 amino acids long. Germline V CDR1 and CDR2: LNHDA, SQIVND (reference sequence). This CDR3 is CASSPRQGWSTDTQYF. The CDR3 DNA reads TGTGCCAGTAGTCCAAGACAGGGGTGGAGCACAGATACGCAGTATTTT.

This chain links TRBV7-9 with TRBJ2-1; 8 bases align to TRBD1. The germline CDR1 and CDR2 sequences are SEHNR and FQNEAQ (reference sequence). The CDR3 length is 13 residues. V lost 5 bases, J lost 12 bases, and 9 bases stayed unmatched. CDR3 DNA: TGTGCCAGCAGCCTCGGACAGGGCCAAGGGCAGTTCTTC. Translating gives CASSLGQGQGQFF.

This clone has just one count. The chain carries TRBV5-8 and TRBJ2-7, with a possible D match to TRBD2 (5 bases). The germline V gene has CDR1 SGHTS and CDR2 YDEGEE. Trimming took off 4 bases at V and 2 bases at J, with 16 bases between the two ends. This CDR3 has 15 amino acids. The DNA for the CDR3 is TGTGCCAGCAGCGGTACCATAGCGTCTCCCTACGAGCAGTACTTC. It yields the protein CASSGTIASPYEQYF. Variable domain in full (rest from reference TRBV5-8 and TRBJ2-7): EAGVTQSPTHLIKTRGQQATLRCSPISGHTSVYWYQQALGLGLQFLLWYDEGEERNRGNFPPRFSGRQFPNYSSELNVNALELEDSALYLCASSGTIASPYEQYFGPGTRLTVT.